One and the same sample provided the 3 T cell receptor beta chains below, sequenced in a study of Graves' ophthalmopathy and Graves' hyperthyroidism. Amplification from RNA transcripts yielded the TCR beta CDR3 regions. HTBI-primed RT-PCR formed the first round, and a multiplex PCR formed the second. TCRdb reprocessed the multiplex PCR reads via MiXCR and lists one record per CDR3 protein. The table has just over 600,000 distinct CDR3 sequences, around a fifth seen once. The sample consisted of peripheral blood. The receptors stem from a woman aged 18-30 years with stable Graves' hyperthyroidism. Some clones in this sample may be carry-over from other donors' samples.

This clonotype has ten or more counts. Here the CDR3 DNA reads TGTGCCAGCAGCGTACAGGGGGCGGTAGATGGCTACACCTTC. Translation: CASSVQGAVDGYTF. V gene TRBV6-1 combines with J gene TRBJ1-2; 9 bases are shared with TRBD1. The CDR3 sequence is 14 residues long. Germline CDR1 and CDR2: MNHNS and SASEGT. The junction had 8 bases not matched to a gene; V was cut back by 6 bases and J by 6 bases.

The chain carries TRBV3-1 and TRBJ1-1, with TRBD1 matching 7 bases. Trimming removed 7 bases from V and 0 bases from J; junction bases left unmatched: 5. The CDR3 spans 14 residues. CDR1 LGHDT and CDR2 YNNKEL come from the germline V gene (reference sequence). CDR3: CASIPTGMNTEAFF. CDR3 bases: TGTGCCAGCATCCCGACAGGGATGAACACTGAAGCTTTCTTT.

This clonotype was seen a few times. The genes are TRBV6-1 and TRBJ1-2, with D unresolved. Germline V CDR1 and CDR2: MNHNS, SASEGT. The V end lost 10 bases, the J end lost 1 base, and 13 bases lay between the germline ends. This CDR3 comprises 13 residues. The CDR3 DNA follows: TGTGCCACCGCCGCAGGTATTAACTATGGCTACACCTTC. It translates to CATAAGINYGYTF.